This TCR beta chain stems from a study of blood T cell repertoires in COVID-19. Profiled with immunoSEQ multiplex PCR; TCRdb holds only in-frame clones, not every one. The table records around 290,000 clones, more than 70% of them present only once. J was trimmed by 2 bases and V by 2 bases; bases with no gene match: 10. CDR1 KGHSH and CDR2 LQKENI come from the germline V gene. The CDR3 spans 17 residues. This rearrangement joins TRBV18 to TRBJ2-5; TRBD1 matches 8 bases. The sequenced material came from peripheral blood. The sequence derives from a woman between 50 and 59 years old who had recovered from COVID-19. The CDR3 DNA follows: TGTGCCAGCTCACCAAGTCGGACCGGGACAGGTCAAGAGACCCAGTACTTC. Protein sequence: CASSPSRTGTGQETQYF. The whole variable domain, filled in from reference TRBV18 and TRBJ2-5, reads NAGVMQNPRHLVRRRGQEARLRCSPMKGHSHVYWYRQLPEEGLKFMVYLQKENIIDESGMPKERFSAEFPKEGPSILRIQQVVRGDSAAYFCASSPSRTGTGQETQYFGPGTRLLVL.